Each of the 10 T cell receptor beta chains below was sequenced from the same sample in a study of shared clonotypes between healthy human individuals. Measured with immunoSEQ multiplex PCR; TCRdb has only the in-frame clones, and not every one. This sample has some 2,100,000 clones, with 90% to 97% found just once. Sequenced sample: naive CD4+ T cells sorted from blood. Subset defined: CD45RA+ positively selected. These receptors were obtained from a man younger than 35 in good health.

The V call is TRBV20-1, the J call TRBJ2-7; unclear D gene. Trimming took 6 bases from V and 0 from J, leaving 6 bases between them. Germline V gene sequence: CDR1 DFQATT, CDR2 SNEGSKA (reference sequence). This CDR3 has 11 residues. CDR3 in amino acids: CSADTSYEQYF. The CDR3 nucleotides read TGCAGTGCAGACACCTCCTACGAGCAGTACTTC.

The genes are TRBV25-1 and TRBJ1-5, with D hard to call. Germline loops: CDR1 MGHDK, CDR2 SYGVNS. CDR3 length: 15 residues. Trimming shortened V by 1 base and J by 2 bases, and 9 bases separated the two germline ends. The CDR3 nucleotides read TGTGCCAGCAGTGAATGGGGTTTGGGCAATCAGCCCCAGCATTTT. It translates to CASSEWGLGNQPQHF.

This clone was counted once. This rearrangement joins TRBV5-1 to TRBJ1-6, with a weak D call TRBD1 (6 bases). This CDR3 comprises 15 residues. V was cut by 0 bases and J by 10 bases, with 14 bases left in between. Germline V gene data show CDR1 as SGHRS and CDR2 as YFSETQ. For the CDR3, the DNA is TGCGCCAGCAGCTTGGGTGTAGGGGGGGGATCACCCCTCCACTTT. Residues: CASSLGVGGGSPLHF.

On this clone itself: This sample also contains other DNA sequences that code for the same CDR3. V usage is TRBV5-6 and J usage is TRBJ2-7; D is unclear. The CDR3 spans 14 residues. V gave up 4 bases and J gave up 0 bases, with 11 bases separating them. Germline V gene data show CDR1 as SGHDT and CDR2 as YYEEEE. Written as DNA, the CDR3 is TGTGCCAGCAGCCAGACGGTGAGCTCCTACGAGCAGTACTTC. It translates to CASSQTVSSYEQYF.

The CDR3 DNA is TGTGCCAGCAGCCCCGACGGGACCACTAATGAAAAACTGTTTTTT. Translated: CASSPDGTTNEKLFF. The chain recombines TRBV6-6 with TRBJ1-4; possible D gene TRBD1, 5 bases. The CDR3 runs 15 residues. Germline V CDR1 and CDR2: MNHNY, SVGAGI (reference sequence). Trimming removed 6 bases at V and 2 bases at J, with 13 bases between.

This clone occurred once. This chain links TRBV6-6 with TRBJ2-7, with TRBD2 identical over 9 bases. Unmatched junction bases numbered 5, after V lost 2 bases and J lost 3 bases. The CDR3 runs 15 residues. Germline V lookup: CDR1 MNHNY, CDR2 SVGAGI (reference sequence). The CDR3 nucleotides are TGTGCCAGCAGTTACAGTAGCGGGAGTAACTACGAGCAGTACTTC. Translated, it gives CASSYSSGSNYEQYF.

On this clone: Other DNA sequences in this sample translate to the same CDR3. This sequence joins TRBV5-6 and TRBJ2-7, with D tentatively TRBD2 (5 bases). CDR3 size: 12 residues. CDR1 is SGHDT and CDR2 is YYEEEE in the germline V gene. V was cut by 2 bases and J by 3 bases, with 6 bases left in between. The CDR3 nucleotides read TGTGCCAGCAGCTTAGGAGGCTACGAGCAGTACTTC. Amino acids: CASSLGGYEQYF.

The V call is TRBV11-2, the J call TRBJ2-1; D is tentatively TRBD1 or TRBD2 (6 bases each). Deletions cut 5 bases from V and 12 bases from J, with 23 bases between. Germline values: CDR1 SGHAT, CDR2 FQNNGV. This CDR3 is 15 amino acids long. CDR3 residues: CASSPYGTPGGGQFF. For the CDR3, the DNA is TGTGCCAGCAGCCCCTACGGGACACCCGGGGGTGGGCAGTTCTTC.

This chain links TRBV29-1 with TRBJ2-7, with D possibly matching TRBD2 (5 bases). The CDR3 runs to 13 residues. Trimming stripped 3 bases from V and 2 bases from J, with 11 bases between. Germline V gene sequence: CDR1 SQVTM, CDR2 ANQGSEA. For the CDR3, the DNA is TGCAGCGTTGACGGTTCCGGGACCTACGAGCAGTACTTC. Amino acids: CSVDGSGTYEQYF.

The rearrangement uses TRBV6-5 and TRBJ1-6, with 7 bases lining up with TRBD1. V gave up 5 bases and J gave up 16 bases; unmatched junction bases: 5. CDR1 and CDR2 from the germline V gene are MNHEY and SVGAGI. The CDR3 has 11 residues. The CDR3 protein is CASSQGGLLHF. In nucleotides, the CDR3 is TGTGCCAGCAGTCAGGGGGGCCTACTCCACTTT.